This T cell receptor (beta chain) originates from a study of blood T cells in healthy people across ages (dated by TCRdb to the mid-2010s). At the level of the whole study: Template switching captured roughly one uniquely barcoded TCR beta cDNA molecule per two T cells in model experiments. Using deep sequencing normalized with unique cDNA molecular identifiers, the study measured how TCR beta repertoire diversity changes with age. The donors were split into four age groups: young (average around 15 years), middle-aged (roughly 39), aged (roughly 65) and long-lived (under 85). Donors of different ages were randomly distributed across sequencing lanes to avoid experimental bias. For two donors (one aged 18 to 30 and one aged 80 or older), the study analyzed two additional independent replicas of 1 million unique cDNA reads from the same blood draw. Summary of the overall study and its limitations: Compared with the aged group, the long-lived group had more naive CD4+ T cells, fewer expanded clones and increased TCR diversity, a pattern suggesting age selection. Observed TCR beta diversity correlated strongly with the percentage of naive T cells measured by flow cytometry. Because donor CMV infection status was unknown, age-related changes in expanded clonotypes were potentially confounded. As age increased, observed TCR beta diversity per million T cells dropped in a roughly linear way, and a significant reduction was already evident by age about 40. Total diversity estimates from one million sequenced T cells were considered lower bounds and underestimates. Bulk unsorted PBMC profiling prevented conclusive comparison of naive and antigen-experienced compartments.

Donors were roughly 40 systemically healthy Caucasian individuals from Russia aged roughly 6 to 90 years. Around 10 milliliters of peripheral blood were collected from each donor into EDTA-treated Vacutainer tubes. PBMCs were isolated by Ficoll-Paque density-gradient centrifugation, with at least 6 million obtained per sample. Trizol reagent was used to extract total RNA from the PBMCs, yielding at least 6 micrograms per sample. For every donor, flow cytometry on a PBMC aliquot measured the percentage of naive CD45RAhigh/CD27high T cells. The method was 5' RACE. Sequenced using an Illumina HiSeq 2500. The second PCR ran for about 7 to 11 cycles and used a J-beta primer mix along with a sample-barcoded 5' primer. A template-switch 5' adaptor carrying 12 random nucleotides introduced a unique molecular identifier onto each TCR beta cDNA molecule. At least 3 million CDR3-containing paired-end reads were obtained from each sample. First-strand cDNA was synthesized from all RNA with the Mint cDNA synthesis kit, primed by a TRBC-specific oligonucleotide. Following uracil-DNA glycosylase treatment, all cDNA underwent a first 18-cycle PCR with the universal primers M1SS and BC2_uni_R. Regarding the original processing steps: Each sample was normalized by randomly selecting 1 million high-quality reads, each carrying a distinct molecular identifier. Reads with shared molecular identifiers were discarded instead of being binned into consensus sequences. MiTCR, run with a Q25 quality threshold and the strictest error-elimination algorithm, handled CDR3 identification, clonotype clustering and error correction. Lower-bound total TCR beta diversity was estimated with a nonparametric unseen species model using Euler transformation. Starting from the raw public reads, TCRdb applied fastp trimming at Q25, assembled clones with MiXCR and retained in-frame beta chains. Entries that share a CDR3 protein sequence are merged under the most common genes and DNA. TCRdb assigned the V and J calls; the authors' analysis was not used. This sample gives about 1.6 million distinct CDR3 sequences in total; roughly a third of them show up just once. The ten most abundant clones make up about 11% of the sample.

This clonotype has more than one count but fewer than ten. Which antigen it targets is not known. Base qualities are not provided; no much larger clone lies one nucleotide away. CDR1 and CDR2 are drawn from the germline V gene: SQVTM, ANQGSEA. The CDR3 has 14 amino acids, counting the end cysteine and phenylalanine. Of all the DNA, just the CDR3 is kept, 42 bases in frame from base 1. At the junction V is shortened by 4 bases and J by 5 bases, with 18 bases in between. The material sequenced was blood. The chain uses TRBV29-1 and TRBJ2-7; matching of 6 bases hints at TRBD2 as the D gene. The sequence was obtained from a woman in her thirties in good health. The nucleotide sequence reads TGCAGCGTTGGTGGACTATCCCGTCTAGACGAGCAGTACTTC. The encoded protein is CSVGGLSRLDEQYF.